What follows is one T cell receptor beta chain and its context. It has no known antigen specificity. No clone much larger than this one lies a single base away; base qualities are absent. One collaborating source in Seattle enrolled patients during active infection and followed them longitudinally through the course of disease. The collaborating institutions used their own protocols to collect whole blood in K2EDTA tubes. For TCRbeta analysis, collaborator samples were shipped as frozen whole blood, as isolated PBMCs, or as DNA extracted from either sample type. This sample stems from a study of blood T cell repertoires in COVID-19 (dated by TCRdb to 2020 to 2022). For the study in its entirety: Samples from collaborators originated in the United States, Italy and Spain and spanned both the acute and convalescent phases of COVID-19. The prospective study material was composed of cDNA or gDNA derived from T cells, B-cell-depleted T cells, or PBMCs. The dataset comprised deeply sampled blood TCRbeta repertoires from subjects exposed to, actively infected with, or recovered from COVID-19. A freely available public database, intended as a resource for researchers studying the immune response to SARS-CoV-2, is where the repertoires were released. Samples were obtained from the ongoing ImmuneRACE study (first 160 participants) and from over 1,000 subjects provided by 6 global collaborators. A de-identified subject ID, COVID-19 status, age in years and sex were almost always included in the sample metadata. Where HLA class I and class II types were available, the types were taken from metadata supplied by the sample provider, not from assay-based typing. Findings and caveats that apply to the study as a whole: The amount of clinical and demographic metadata varied by source and participant and was provided uncurated.

The immunoSEQ Assay, a bias-controlled multiplex PCR, was used to amplify TCRbeta CDR3 regions from genomic DNA. The authors' pipeline ran thus. The number of nucleated cells in each sample was estimated from the amplification of reference gene primers within the assay. To quantify the absolute abundance of each unique TCRbeta CDR3 rearrangement, sequence reads were collapsed and filtered. For each sample, productive Simpson clonality was calculated as the square root of Simpson's diversity index across productive rearrangements. TCRdb took this table from immuneACCESS and kept in-frame rearrangements with V and J called. Such tables lack part of the clones; where checked against another copy, unresolved V genes explain under half of the gap, and the rest is unexplained. The V and J calls and clone size are taken from that table; D and trimming were inferred from the DNA. This sample has under 200,000 clones in its table, and more than 75% of those were observed once. The ten most abundant clones make up less than 0.7% of the sample.

Measured from the cysteine to the phenylalanine, the CDR3 is 17 residues long. Kept here is only the CDR3 DNA, which spans 51 bases and is read in frame from base 1. CDR1 LGHNA and CDR2 YNFKEQ are derived from the germline V gene. Trimming removed 1 base from V and 1 base from J; the gene matches leave 8 bases unexplained. The sequence came from a man in his fifties or sixties with COVID-19, enrolled during active disease. Sequenced: peripheral blood. This chain joins TRBV4-2 to TRBJ1-1, with 8 central nucleotides matching TRBD1. CDR3 region: CASSQGDRTGKNTEAFF. In nucleotide form, the sequence is TGTGCCAGCAGCCAAGGGGACCGGACAGGGAAGAACACTGAAGCTTTCTTT.